These T cell receptor beta chains were read from a single sample in a study of beta chain features in type 1 diabetes. TCRdb's table, derived via immunoSEQ multiplex PCR, lists solely in-frame clones and lacks some. This sample has 350,000 to 400,000 clones, with around 16% found just once. Sequences were obtained from naive CD4+ T cells from blood. The source of these receptors is a woman aged 18-29 years in good health. CDR3s include the opening cysteine and the closing phenylalanine or tryptophan. A D gene is named only where the DNA matches it firmly. Some rows mark clone size as missing; the rest say once, few, many or name a class of expanded clone.

abundance,j_gene,d_gene,v_gene,CDR3nt,CDR3aa
few,TRBJ1-2,.,TRBV29-1,TGCAGCGCCGGACATGAGTTTAATGGCTACACCTTC,CSAGHEFNGYTF
few,TRBJ1-1,.,TRBV4-3,TGCGCCAGCAGCCAAGATCGCAGCACTGAAGCTTTCTTT,CASSQDRSTEAFF
.,TRBJ1-2,.,TRBV5-1,TGCGCCAGTCACAGGGACGACAACTATGGCTACACCTTC,CASHRDDNYGYTF
.,TRBJ1-5,.,TRBV2,TGTGCCAGCAGTGAAACCTGGAGCCTTAGCAATCAGCCCCAGCATTTT,CASSETWSLSNQPQHF
.,TRBJ2-7,TRBD2,TRBV7-2,TGTGCCAGCAGCTCCCGGACTAGCGGGAGCGGAAGGCAGTACTTC,CASSSRTSGSGRQYF
.,TRBJ2-3,.,TRBV7-9,TGTGCCAGCAGCTTAGGGGCTACTCTTCGCACAGATACGCAGTATTTT,CASSLGATLRTDTQYF
few,TRBJ1-5,TRBD1,TRBV30,TGTGCCTGGAGTGTACACAGGGGCCATCAGCCCCAGCATTTT,CAWSVHRGHQPQHF
few,TRBJ2-7,TRBD1,TRBV6-5,TGTGCCAGCAGTTATCGGGACAGGGGAGTCTACGAGCAGTACTTC,CASSYRDRGVYEQYF
.,TRBJ2-3,TRBD2,TRBV7-9,TGTGCCAGCAGCTTAGGCCTAGCGGGAGTGGAGCAGTATTTT,CASSLGLAGVEQYF
.,TRBJ2-7,TRBD1,TRBV28,TGTGCCAGCAGTTACGGACAGGGCAGAGGGCAGTACTTC,CASSYGQGRGQYF
.,TRBJ1-2,.,TRBV28,TGTGCCAGCAGTTATGGACACCGCTATGGCTACACCTTC,CASSYGHRYGYTF
few,TRBJ2-1,TRBD2,TRBV5-1,TGCGCCAGCAGCGCCTACCTAGCGGTAGAGAACAATGAGCAGTTCTTC,CASSAYLAVENNEQFF
few,TRBJ2-7,TRBD2,TRBV7-6,TGTGCCAGCAGCTCTAGCGGGAGCTACGAGCAGTACTTC,CASSSSGSYEQYF
.,TRBJ1-5,.,TRBV5-1,TGCGCCAGCAGCTTGTATGGAGGCCGGGGGAATCAGCCCCAGCATTTT,CASSLYGGRGNQPQHF
few,TRBJ2-3,TRBD1,TRBV7-2,TGTGCCAGCAGCCGGGACAGGAAGGCAGATACGCAGTATTTT,CASSRDRKADTQYF
few,TRBJ2-7,.,TRBV27,TGTGCCAGCAGTTTATCGGGCAGCTACGAGCAGTACTTC,CASSLSGSYEQYF
few,TRBJ2-3,.,TRBV18,TGTGCCAGCTCGCCCCGGACACCCCAGAGCACAGATACGCAGTATTTT,CASSPRTPQSTDTQYF
.,TRBJ1-1,.,TRBV7-9,TGTGCCAGCAGCTCCCCCCTGTCTGAAGCTTTCTTT,CASSSPLSEAFF
few,TRBJ1-1,TRBD1,TRBV29-1,TGCAGCGTTGAGCTCGGACAGGGGGGAAACACTGAAGCTTTCTTT,CSVELGQGGNTEAFF
.,TRBJ2-2,TRBD1,TRBV29-1,TGCAGCGTTGCGGCTCCGGGACAGGGGGTTAACGGGGAGCTGTTTTTT,CSVAAPGQGVNGELFF
.,TRBJ2-1,TRBD2,TRBV11-2,TGTGCCAGCAACCTGCCAGGGACTAGCGGGGGCTCCTACAATGAGCAGTTCTTC,CASNLPGTSGGSYNEQFF
.,TRBJ2-7,TRBD2,TRBV18,TGTGCCAGCTCACCGGTCAAAAATAGCGGGGCACACGAGCAGTACTTC,CASSPVKNSGAHEQYF
.,TRBJ2-5,.,TRBV23-1,TGCGCCAGCAGTCACGGAGGTCCCGAAGAGACCCAGTACTTC,CASSHGGPEETQYF
.,TRBJ2-7,TRBD1,TRBV6-5,TGTGCCAGCCGGGGGACAGGGGGCTACGAGCAGTACTTC,CASRGTGGYEQYF
few,TRBJ2-1,TRBD2,TRBV7-2,TGTGCCAGCAGCCCCCAAGCGGGGCGCTCCTACAATGAGCAGTTCTTC,CASSPQAGRSYNEQFF
.,TRBJ2-7,TRBD2,TRBV25-1,TGTGCCAGCAGTCTCATAGCGGGAGTTCACGAGCAGTACTTC,CASSLIAGVHEQYF
few,TRBJ1-2,.,TRBV29-1,TGCAGCGCCAAACATTATGGCTACACCTTC,CSAKHYGYTF
.,TRBJ2-3,.,TRBV29-1,TGCAGCGTTGCCCGAGGGAATGGGAATACGCAGTATTTT,CSVARGNGNTQYF
few,TRBJ2-7,.,TRBV5-1,TGCGCCAGCAGCTTGGTGACAAACTACGAGCAGTACTTC,CASSLVTNYEQYF
.,TRBJ1-1,TRBD1,TRBV25-1,TGTGCCAGCAGTGGCACAGGGGCCTATGAAGCTTTCTTT,CASSGTGAYEAFF
.,TRBJ2-7,.,TRBV28,TGTGCCAGCAGTCTGACTGGACAGATTTACGAGCAGTACTTC,CASSLTGQIYEQYF
few,TRBJ2-2,.,TRBV9,TGTGCCAGCAGCGTAGGGACAGCGAACACCGGGGAGCTGTTTTTT,CASSVGTANTGELFF
.,TRBJ2-7,TRBD2,TRBV11-2,TGTGCCAGCAGCGCCGGGCTAGCGGGAGCCTACGAGCAGTACTTC,CASSAGLAGAYEQYF
.,TRBJ2-1,.,TRBV28,TGTGCCTCCTCCTTCGGGGGGCTTAGCTACAATGAGCAGTTCTTC,CASSFGGLSYNEQFF
.,TRBJ2-1,TRBD1,TRBV19,TGTGCCAGTAGTATGACAGGGCTGGGGTCAAATGAGCAGTTCTTC,CASSMTGLGSNEQFF
few,TRBJ2-1,TRBD2,TRBV7-2,TGTGCCAGCAGCCTGGATCGGGGGGACAATGAGCAGTTCTTC,CASSLDRGDNEQFF
.,TRBJ1-1,.,TRBV29-1,TGCAGCCCTACGTTTTTCGTGGACACTGAAGCTTTCTTT,CSPTFFVDTEAFF
.,TRBJ2-1,.,TRBV6-1,TGTGCCAGCAGTGTTACGAGGGACATTCGCTACAATGAGCAGTTCTTC,CASSVTRDIRYNEQFF
few,TRBJ2-7,.,TRBV5-1,TGCGCCAGCAGCCGGGAGCGCGGCTCCTACGAGCAGTACTTC,CASSRERGSYEQYF
.,TRBJ2-1,.,TRBV7-9,TGTGCCAGCAGCTTGGCACGGGGCTACAATGAGCAGTTCTTC,CASSLARGYNEQFF
few,TRBJ2-1,TRBD2,TRBV5-4,TGTGCCAGCAGCCTTACTGGACTAGCGGGTGAGCAGTTCTTC,CASSLTGLAGEQFF